This entry features one T cell receptor (beta chain) sequence. The sample holds a few counts of this clonotype. No cognate antigen has been identified for it. No much larger clone exists at a distance of one base, and base qualities are not known. Per the publication, the treatment or condition label means: live attenuated yellow fever vaccine strain. At each blood-draw timepoint, two biological replicates of bulk PBMCs were collected. A standard Ficoll-Paque protocol was used to isolate PBMCs from peripheral blood. TriZol was used to extract RNA from bulk PBMCs, CD4 and CD8 fractions, and dextramer-positive and dextramer-negative fractions. The data were taken from a study of T cells after yellow fever vaccination (dated by TCRdb to about 2019). About the full investigation: Libraries from fractions with low cell numbers were prepared with the SMART-Seq v4 Ultra Low Input RNA kit. Blood was collected at multiple timepoints before and after primary and secondary immunization, and bulk PBMC replicates and cell subsets were isolated. Two healthy male donors, one aged 18 to 30 and one aged 30 to 40 years, made up the cohort. Bulk TCR alpha and beta repertoires were sequenced longitudinally to track T-cell clones before and after primary and booster YFV17D yellow fever vaccination. Overall study results and their limits: Because the study included only two donors, the extent to which the findings can be generalized is limited. The secondary T-cell response was weaker than the primary response but faster, peaking on day 5 instead of day 15. Most clones expanded after primary vaccination were re-detected after the booster (almost 98% of CD4 and 80% to 90% of CD8), suggesting broad memory maintenance. FACS-sorted repertoires could contain abundant contaminating clonotypes from the bulk population, so computational filtering was required. A small share of clonotypes occurred in both CD4 and CD8 compartments, likely arising from convergent recombination.

TCR cDNA was synthesized by 5'RACE template switching, through which a universal primer site and unique molecular identifiers were introduced. Priming of cDNA synthesis was performed from both the TCR alpha and TCR beta constant segments. Library amplification involved two PCR steps, and the second step added sample barcodes and sequencing adapters. Libraries were sequenced on Illumina HiSeq 2500 (2x100 bp) or NovaSeq (2x150 bp). The authors processed their data as follows. Reads were demultiplexed and collapsed into UMI consensus sequences with MIGEC, and V(D)J alignment was performed with MiXCR. Using edgeR on replicate PBMC samples, clonotypes were called vaccine-responding if FDR was below 0.01 and the log2 fold change was above 5 up to day 15. Each bulk clonotype received a CD4 or CD8 identity based on whether the sequenced CD4 or CD8 repertoire contained that clonotype at higher abundance. The raw public data were reprocessed by TCRdb itself: fastp quality trimming at Q25, MiXCR clonotype calling, in-frame beta chains only. Every entry covers one CDR3 protein and lists the most common genes and DNA from its rows. TCRdb, not the original authors, processed these V and J calls. Recorded for this sample are more than 450,000 distinct CDR3 sequences; around a fifth of them occurred a single time. Together, the top ten hold about 16% of the sample.

Counted from cysteine to phenylalanine, this CDR3 has 12 amino acids. The DNA shown is the 36-base CDR3, in frame from base 1. V and J lose 1 base and 8 bases, and a span of 8 bases separates them. Recombination linked TRBV12-3 or TRBV12-4 to TRBJ1-1; the D gene cannot be resolved reliably. This TCR was recovered from a man aged 18 to 35 who received the YFV17D yellow fever vaccine. The sequencing used PBMCs, collected 21 days after the first yellow fever vaccination. CDR3 protein: CASSLGVGEAFF. The sequence in DNA is TGTGCCAGCAGTTTAGGGGTGGGGGAAGCTTTCTTT.